This entry lists 25 T cell receptor beta chains sequenced from one sample in a study of T cell responses to AZD1222 COVID-19 vaccine (dated by TCRdb to about 2021). The sample's time point label, decoded: baseline before first vaccination. The method was the immunoSEQ multiplex PCR assay. TCRdb limited this immuneACCESS table to in-frame rearrangements with V and J called. A share of clones is missing; checked studies link under half to unresolved V genes, and the rest is unexplained. This sample gives over 85,000 clones in total; around 90% of them show up just once. The ten largest clones represent about 13% of the sample. The sequences come from peripheral blood, collected on day 0 of AZD1222 vaccination. The receptors derive from an adult in good health.

The CDR3 loop is CASRDRYTQYF. Written as DNA, the CDR3 is TGTGCCAGCCGGGACAGATATACGCAGTATTTT. The chain has TRBV6-5 and TRBJ2-3, with 7 bases matching TRBD1. The CDR3 totals 11 residues. Trimming removed 8 bases from V and 7 bases from J; junction bases left unmatched: 3. The germline V gene encodes CDR1 MNHEY and CDR2 SVGAGI.

This chain links TRBV3-1 (or the pseudogene TRBV3-2) with TRBJ1-1, with D possibly TRBD1 on 5 matching bases. Trimming took 4 bases from V and 1 from J, leaving 10 bases between them. CDR1 and CDR2 from the germline V gene are LGHDT and YNNKEL (reference sequence). This CDR3 is 14 amino acids long. CDR3 in amino acids: CASSRDSRNTEAFF. The CDR3 region has the DNA TGTGCCAGCAGCCGAGACAGTAGGAACACTGAAGCTTTCTTT.

J is TRBJ1-5 and V is TRBV30; D not certain. This CDR3 region has 14 residues. V lost 2 bases and J lost 4, with 12 bases in between. In germline, CDR1 is GTSNPN, CDR2 SVGIG (reference sequence). This CDR3 is CAWSLGWRNQPQHF. The CDR3 DNA is TGTGCCTGGAGTTTGGGGTGGAGAAATCAGCCCCAGCATTTT.

This clone was seen once. This chain uses TRBV7-3 with TRBJ2-5; D perhaps matches TRBD1 (7 bases). CDR1 is SGHTA and CDR2 is FQGTGA in the germline V gene. Trimming cost V 2 bases and J 2 bases, with 12 bases left between them. The CDR3 loop spans 15 amino acids. CDR3: CASSLVAGGQETQYF. The CDR3, as DNA: TGTGCCAGCAGCTTAGTGGCAGGGGGGCAAGAGACCCAGTACTTC. The variable domain in full, with the rest retrieved from reference TRBV7-3 and TRBJ2-5, is GAGVSQTPSNKVTEKGKYVELRCDPISGHTALYWYRQSLGQGPEFLIYFQGTGAADDSGLPNDRFFAVRPEGSVSTLKIQRTERGDSAVYLCASSLVAGGQETQYFGPGTRLLVL.

The V gene is TRBV5-4, the J gene TRBJ2-6, with D unresolved. Germline CDR1 is SGHNT and CDR2 is YYREEE (reference sequence). There are 19 residues in the CDR3. Trimming took off 4 bases at V and 0 bases at J, with 20 bases between the two ends. CDR3 protein: CASSGTRLSRYSGANVLTF. The CDR3 DNA follows: TGTGCCAGCAGCGGCACGAGGTTGTCGCGCTACTCTGGGGCCAACGTCCTGACTTTC.

The CDR3 spells CASSLTREGLVDTQYF. DNA of the CDR3: TGCGCCAGCAGCCTGACCCGGGAGGGCTTGGTAGATACGCAGTATTTT. The chain combines TRBV5-1 with TRBJ2-3; 8 bases match TRBD2. Germline trimming cut 4 bases from V and 5 bases from J; bases unmatched to any gene: 12. This CDR3 is 16 amino acids long. Germline CDR1 and CDR2: SGHRS and YFSETQ. The complete variable domain, with remaining parts taken from reference TRBV5-1 and TRBJ2-3, reads KAGVTQTPRYLIKTRGQQVTLSCSPISGHRSVSWYQQTPGQGLQFLFEYFSETQRNKGNFPGRFSGRQFSNSRSEMNVSTLELGDSALYLCASSLTREGLVDTQYFGPGTRLTVL.

V usage is TRBV10-3 and J usage is TRBJ1-1; D may be TRBD1 (5 bases). V was clipped by 0 bases and J by 4 bases, with 12 bases between them. The CDR3 contains 15 residues. Germline values: CDR1 ENHRY, CDR2 SYGVKD. Written as DNA, the CDR3 is TGTGCCATCAGTGAGTCAGACAGCTACGGCACTGAAGCTTTCTTT. Translated, it gives CAISESDSYGTEAFF.

This rearrangement joins TRBV20-1 to TRBJ2-3; D assignment may be TRBD1 or TRBD2 (5 bases each). The CDR3 totals 13 residues. The V end was cut by 3 bases, the J end by 2 bases, with 9 bases between. Germline CDR1 and CDR2: DFQATT and SNEGSKA (reference sequence). The chain's CDR3 is CSASLGDTDTQYF. CDR3 nucleotide sequence: TGCAGTGCTAGTTTGGGGGACACAGATACGCAGTATTTT.

The chain couples TRBV7-9 to TRBJ1-1, with TRBD1 identical over 7 bases. This CDR3 comprises 16 residues. V shed 6 bases, J shed 1 base, and the junction held 11 bases outside the gene matches. Germline CDR1 reads SEHNR; CDR2 reads FQNEAQ (reference sequence). CDR3 region: CASRPPGTAWNTEAFF. CDR3 DNA: TGTGCCAGCAGGCCACCCGGGACAGCGTGGAACACTGAAGCTTTCTTT.

The rearrangement uses TRBV7-9 and TRBJ1-2; 8 positions agree with TRBD1. V trimming: 5 bases; J trimming: 4 bases; junction bases outside the gene matches: 3. The CDR3 contains 13 residues. Germline V gene sequence: CDR1 SEHNR, CDR2 FQNEAQ (reference sequence). The CDR3 spells CASSPGGFYGYTF. The DNA for the CDR3 is TGTGCCAGCAGCCCAGGGGGCTTCTATGGCTACACCTTC.

The chain has TRBV11-3 and TRBJ2-2; D could derive from TRBD1 or TRBD2 (6 bases each). V dropped 5 bases and J dropped 6 bases, with 10 bases sitting between them. CDR3 length equals 13 residues. The germline V gene encodes CDR1 SGHNT and CDR2 YENEEA. Here the CDR3 DNA reads TGTGCCAGCAGCCCCCGGGGGCCCGGGGAGCTGTTTTTT. Translating it yields CASSPRGPGELFF.

CDR3 nucleotides: TGCGCCAGCAGCCACCCCGGGGCAGGGGCTGGAAACACCATATATTTT. This sequence encodes CASSHPGAGAGNTIYF. The chain is built from TRBV4-1 and TRBJ1-3, with TRBD1 as a possible D gene (6 bases). The CDR3 consists of 16 residues. V was trimmed by 3 bases and J by 2 bases, leaving 14 bases between them. Germline CDR1 is MGHRA and CDR2 is YSYEKL.

The V call is TRBV30, the J call TRBJ1-6; 8 nucleotides align to TRBD1. Germline CDR1 reads GTSNPN; CDR2 reads SVGIG (reference sequence). V lost 3 bases to trimming and J lost 7 bases; unmatched junction nucleotides: 8. The length of the CDR3 is 15 residues. CDR3 nucleotide sequence: TGTGCCTGGAGCCCACGGGACAGGAAAAATTCACCCCTCCACTTT. Translating gives CAWSPRDRKNSPLHF.

V usage is TRBV30 and J usage is TRBJ1-3; TRBD1 might be the D (5 bases). Germline V CDR1 and CDR2: GTSNPN, SVGIG (reference sequence). The CDR3 is 10 residues long. V was cut by 5 bases and J by 9 bases, with 8 bases left in between. CDR3 bases: TGTGCCTGGGGGGGTGTCACCATATATTTT. The encoded protein is CAWGGVTIYF.

The chain links TRBV28 to TRBJ1-1; possibly TRBD1 for D (5 bases). Trimming took 6 bases from V and 7 from J, leaving 9 bases between them. This CDR3 region has 11 residues. The germline V gene has CDR1 MDHEN and CDR2 SYDVKM. The CDR3 bases are TGTGCCAGCAGATCCCAGGGTGAAGCTTTCTTT. Protein product: CASRSQGEAFF.

This chain links TRBV6-5 with TRBJ2-3; D is tentatively TRBD1 or TRBD2 (5 bases each). The CDR3 is 13 residues long. The V end lost 7 bases, the J end lost 4 bases, and 12 bases lay between the germline ends. Germline V lookup: CDR1 MNHEY, CDR2 SVGAGI. This chain's CDR3 is CASTGRVADTQYF. CDR3 bases: TGTGCCAGCACAGGGCGGGTGGCAGATACGCAGTATTTT.

The chain is built from TRBV6-2 or TRBV6-3 and TRBJ1-1, with unresolved D. This CDR3 contains 15 residues. The V gene's germline CDR1 is MNHEY and CDR2 SVGEGT. V was clipped by 0 bases and J by 6 bases, with 14 bases between them. DNA of the CDR3: TGTGCCAGCAGTTACTCAGGGTCGATGTTTTCTGAAGCTTTCTTT. This translates into CASSYSGSMFSEAFF.

The rearrangement joins TRBV7-8 to TRBJ1-1; 8 positions agree with TRBD1. Germline V gives CDR1 SGHVS, CDR2 FQNEAQ. Trimming removed 7 bases from V and 6 bases from J; junction bases left unmatched: 16. The CDR3 has 16 residues. CDR3 nucleotide sequence: TGTGCCAGCACCACCTCCTCCGGACAGGGAGGTGCTGAAGCTTTCTTT. Its protein is CASTTSSGQGGAEAFF.

V and J are TRBV30 and TRBJ2-5; D might be TRBD2 (5 bases). V was clipped by 4 bases and J by 7 bases, with 22 bases between them. The CDR3 loop spans 15 amino acids. Germline V gives CDR1 GTSNPN, CDR2 SVGIG (reference sequence). Here the CDR3 reads CAWNRPGSKGGTQYF. The CDR3 nucleotides are TGTGCCTGGAACAGACCGGGATCCAAGGGTGGGACCCAGTACTTC.

CDR3 loop: CASSYGVETQYF. The CDR3 nucleotides read TGTGCCAGCAGTTACGGCGTTGAGACCCAGTACTTC. This sequence joins TRBV6-5 and TRBJ2-5; unclear D gene. The germline V gene encodes CDR1 MNHEY and CDR2 SVGAGI. The CDR3 is 12 amino acids. The ends were cut back, 2 bases at V and 5 bases at J, with 6 bases in the middle.

The CDR3 nucleotides are TGCGCCAGCAGCCCGACAGGGGCGACTGGAGAGACCCAGTACTTC. Protein: CASSPTGATGETQYF. The chain couples TRBV4-3 to TRBJ2-5, with 8 bases identical to TRBD1. The CDR3 is made up of 15 amino acids. J was trimmed by 4 bases and V by 4 bases; bases with no gene match: 8. Germline CDR1 LGHNA, CDR2 YSLEER.

The V call is TRBV27, the J call TRBJ2-7; possible D gene TRBD1, 6 bases. Trimming removed 2 bases at V and 2 bases at J, with 13 bases between. The length of the CDR3 is 15 residues. The germline gives CDR1 MNHEY, CDR2 SMNVEV (reference sequence). CDR3 in DNA: TGTGCCAGCAGTTTACGGGAAGGGGGAACCTACGAGCAGTACTTC. Amino acid sequence: CASSLREGGTYEQYF.

The V gene is TRBV3-1 (or the pseudogene TRBV3-2), the J gene TRBJ1-1; D might be TRBD1 (5 bases). Trimming left V 4 bases short and J 1 base short, with 13 bases between. CDR3 size: 15 residues. Germline loops: CDR1 LGHDT, CDR2 YNNKEL (reference sequence). CDR3 bases: TGTGCCAGCAGCCCGCGACAGCTTGGGAACACTGAAGCTTTCTTT. It specifies CASSPRQLGNTEAFF.

The chain is built from TRBV3-1 (or the pseudogene TRBV3-2) and TRBJ2-3; 7 positions match TRBD2. CDR1 LGHDT and CDR2 YNNKEL come from the germline V gene (reference sequence). The CDR3 covers 13 residues. J was trimmed by 7 bases and V by 4 bases; bases with no gene match: 5. The CDR3 loop reads CASSPGGPNTQYF. CDR3 nucleotide sequence: TGTGCCAGCAGCCCGGGGGGTCCCAATACGCAGTATTTT.

The chain carries TRBV7-9 and TRBJ2-7, with TRBD1 as a possible D gene (6 bases). Between the trimmed V and J ends, which lost 4 bases and 2 bases, there was a span of 12 bases. Looked up from germline, CDR1 is SEHNR and CDR2 is FQNEAQ (reference sequence). The CDR3 runs to 14 residues. CDR3 amino acids: CASSSGTRTYEQYF. CDR3 nucleotides: TGTGCCAGCAGCTCAGGGACACGGACCTACGAGCAGTACTTC.